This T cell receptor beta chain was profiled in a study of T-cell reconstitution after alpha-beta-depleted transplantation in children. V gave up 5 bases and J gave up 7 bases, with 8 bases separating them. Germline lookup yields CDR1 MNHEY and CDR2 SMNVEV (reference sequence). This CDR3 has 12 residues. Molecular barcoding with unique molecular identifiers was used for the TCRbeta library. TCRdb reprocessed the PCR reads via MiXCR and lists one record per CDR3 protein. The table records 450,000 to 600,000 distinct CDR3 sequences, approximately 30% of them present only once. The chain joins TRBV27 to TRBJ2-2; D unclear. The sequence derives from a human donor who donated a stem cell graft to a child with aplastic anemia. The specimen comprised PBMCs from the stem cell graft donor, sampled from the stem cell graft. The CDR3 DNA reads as TGTGCCAGCAGTCCCCGTCTCGGGGAGCTGTTTTTT. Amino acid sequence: CASSPRLGELFF.